Listed here are 5 T cell receptor beta chains from one sample, sequenced in a study of T cells after yellow fever vaccination. Each CDR3 protein is one row after TCRdb ran MiXCR on the 5' RACE reads. Here the sample spans approximately 550,000 distinct CDR3 sequences, 15% to 20% being singletons. The material was PBMCs, obtained 15 days after the yellow fever booster vaccination. These receptors were taken from a man aged 25 to 40 who received the YFV17D yellow fever vaccine.

This clonotype was counted between two and nine times. This sequence joins TRBV7-2 and TRBJ2-2, with D unclear. This CDR3 has 17 amino acids. CDR1 and CDR2 from the germline V gene are SGHTA and FQGNSA. Trimming removed 3 bases from V and 4 bases from J, with 18 bases in between. CDR3 bases: TGTGCCAGCAGCTTCCTGGGCGGAGTAGGGCGCACCGGGGAGCTGTTTTTT. This translates into CASSFLGGVGRTGELFF.

This clonotype has just a few counts. The gene calls are TRBV5-1 and TRBJ2-7, with D uncertain. The CDR3 has 13 residues. CDR1 is SGHRS and CDR2 is YFSETQ in the germline V gene. Trimming shortened V by 0 bases and J by 3 bases, and 7 bases separated the two germline ends. CDR3 region: CASSLDTGYEQYF. The CDR3, as DNA: TGCGCCAGCAGCTTGGACACGGGCTACGAGCAGTACTTC.

This clonotype was counted many times. A junction boundary mismatches the germline segment, possibly from a read error. The chain is built from TRBV7-2 and TRBJ2-7, with D unresolved. The CDR3 contains 15 residues. The germline CDR1 and CDR2 sequences are SGHTA and FQGNSA. CDR3 region: CASSLDGRSSYEQYF. The CDR3 DNA sequence: TGTGCCAGCAGTTTAGACGGCAGGAGCTCCTACGAGCAGTACTTC.

This clonotype showed up just a few times. The genes are TRBV19 and TRBJ2-7, with TRBD1 as a possible D gene (7 bases). With 5 bases removed from V and 3 bases from J, the gap between germline ends came to 14 bases. CDR1 LNHDA and CDR2 SQIVND come from the germline V gene (reference sequence). CDR3 length: 14 amino acids. DNA of the CDR3: TGTGCCAGTAGTCATGGACAGGAGGGCTACGAGCAGTACTTC. It encodes CASSHGQEGYEQYF.

The chain couples TRBV19 to TRBJ2-7; TRBD2 agrees at 12 bases. The ends lost 5 bases at V and 3 bases at J; junction bases unmatched: 5. There are 15 residues in the CDR3. Germline CDR1 and CDR2: LNHDA and SQIVND (reference sequence). The CDR3 reads CASSYGLAGSYEQYF. Written as DNA, the CDR3 is TGTGCCAGTAGTTACGGACTAGCGGGAAGCTACGAGCAGTACTTC.